This is a list of T cell receptor beta chains from one sample in a study of immune evolution from preneoplasia to lung adenocarcinoma. Data came from immunoSEQ multiplex PCR; TCRdb stores just in-frame clones and leaves some out. Among about 6,900 clones, over 60% were seen once, and the ten largest hold approximately 3%. The sequencing input was FFPE invasive lung adenocarcinoma tissue. The receptor set was obtained from a person in their 40s with lung adenocarcinoma. CDR3s include the opening cysteine and the closing phenylalanine or tryptophan.

TRBJ2-3,15,TRBV7-2,CASSSDYLSTDTQYF
TRBJ1-5,17,TRBV19,CASSIDRNRAYNQPQHF
TRBJ2-4,16,TRBV29-1,CSVGLLQGAPKNIQYF
TRBJ1-5,16,TRBV7-2,CASSLGGGQSGQPQHF
TRBJ1-4,14,TRBV7-8,CASSLGRWGEKLFF
TRBJ2-4,12,TRBV5-6,CASSLERLGEYF
TRBJ2-1,16,TRBV5-5,CASSLSQGRSYNEQFF
TRBJ2-7,15,TRBV19,CASSIGTGGTYEQYF
TRBJ2-5,15,TRBV6-6,CASSYIRGLQETQYF
TRBJ1-5,15,TRBV6-1,CASSEMGQPYQPQHF
TRBJ1-2,11,TRBV2,CASRDYLWLHF
TRBJ1-1,13,TRBV27,CASSITGNAEAFF
TRBJ2-5,18,TRBV4-2,CASSQKGLAGEGGKTQYF
TRBJ1-6,15,TRBV7-9,CASSTNPVGESPLHF
TRBJ2-2,16,TRBV19,CASSTTGTGVVGELFF
TRBJ1-5,12,TRBV19,CASQGANQPQHF
TRBJ2-7,16,TRBV15,CATSRDRQSSSYEQYF
TRBJ1-5,14,TRBV27,CASSFHGQPSSQHF
TRBJ2-2,16,TRBV7-2,CASSFAGTGGTGELFF
TRBJ1-2,14,TRBV5-1,CASSRATGGYGYTF
TRBJ2-7,13,TRBV29-1,CSVVAGAGGEQYF
TRBJ2-7,13,TRBV6-5,CASTGGGIYEQYF